The rows below give T cell receptor beta chains drawn from one sample of a study of blood T cell repertoires in COVID-19. Only in-frame clones appear in the TCRdb table, and some are missing; sequencing was by immunoSEQ multiplex PCR. The table shows 120,000 or so clones, with 85% to 90% occurring only once. Source material: peripheral blood. Source of these receptors: an elderly man with active or convalescent COVID-19. Both conserved end residues are part of each CDR3. The order of the fields is clone size, D gene, J gene, V gene, CDR3 DNA, CDR3 protein. A D gene is named only where the DNA matches it firmly. Not every row has a clone size; where given, it reads once, few, many or a size class.

clone size: few
D gene: TRBD1
J gene: TRBJ1-2
V gene: TRBV5-6
CDR3 DNA: TGTGCCAGCATGATGGACAGGATAAACTATGGCTACACCTTC
CDR3 protein: CASMMDRINYGYTF

clone size: NA
D gene: NA
J gene: TRBJ2-1
V gene: TRBV7-9
CDR3 DNA: TGTGCCGCCAACGATCAGGGGAAAATGAAGAATGAGCAGTTCTTC
CDR3 protein: CAANDQGKMKNEQFF

clone size: NA
D gene: NA
J gene: TRBJ2-7
V gene: TRBV6-6
CDR3 DNA: TGTGCCAGCAGTTACTTGGCGGGCTACGAGCAGTACTTC
CDR3 protein: CASSYLAGYEQYF

clone size: NA
D gene: NA
J gene: TRBJ2-2
V gene: TRBV5-1
CDR3 DNA: TGCGCCAGCAGCTTGGAGGGGGCCGGGGAGCTGTTTTTT
CDR3 protein: CASSLEGAGELFF

clone size: few
D gene: TRBD1
J gene: TRBJ1-5
V gene: TRBV24-1
CDR3 DNA: TGTGCCACCAGTGATCGACAGGGTAGCAATCAGCCCCAGCATTTT
CDR3 protein: CATSDRQGSNQPQHF

clone size: NA
D gene: NA
J gene: TRBJ1-5
V gene: TRBV30
CDR3 DNA: TGTGCCTGGAGTGGCGGGACCATCTGGAAAGACGGTAGCAATCAGCCCCAGCATTTT
CDR3 protein: CAWSGGTIWKDGSNQPQHF

clone size: NA
D gene: NA
J gene: TRBJ2-7
V gene: TRBV4-3
CDR3 DNA: TGCGCCAGCAGCCAAGATCGTTGGGGGCACGAGCAGTACTTC
CDR3 protein: CASSQDRWGHEQYF

clone size: many
D gene: TRBD2
J gene: TRBJ2-3
V gene: TRBV5-4
CDR3 DNA: TGTGCCAGCAGCTCGCCACTAAGCGGGAGTGGCTGGGATACGCAGTATTTT
CDR3 protein: CASSSPLSGSGWDTQYF

clone size: NA
D gene: TRBD1
J gene: TRBJ1-1
V gene: TRBV5-8
CDR3 DNA: TGTGCCAGCAGCTTAGACAGGGGGACTGAAGCTTTCTTT
CDR3 protein: CASSLDRGTEAFF

clone size: NA
D gene: TRBD1
J gene: TRBJ2-3
V gene: TRBV7-8
CDR3 DNA: TGTGCCAGCAGCTTAGAGCAGGACAGGGCTTCAGATACGCAGTATTTT
CDR3 protein: CASSLEQDRASDTQYF

clone size: NA
D gene: NA
J gene: TRBJ1-3
V gene: TRBV5-1
CDR3 DNA: TGCGCCAGCAGCTTGGAGATTACAGGGAGAAACACCATATATTTT
CDR3 protein: CASSLEITGRNTIYF

clone size: NA
D gene: TRBD1
J gene: TRBJ1-1
V gene: TRBV13
CDR3 DNA: TGTGCCAGCAGCTCCGGGGGCAGGGGGGTCACTGAAGCTTTCTTT
CDR3 protein: CASSSGGRGVTEAFF

clone size: NA
D gene: NA
J gene: TRBJ2-1
V gene: TRBV6-5
CDR3 DNA: TGTGCCAGCAGTTACTGGGGCGGGATTTACAATGAGCAGTTCTTC
CDR3 protein: CASSYWGGIYNEQFF

clone size: NA
D gene: NA
J gene: TRBJ1-1
V gene: TRBV7-8
CDR3 DNA: TGTGCCAGCAGCTATAGTAACACTGAAGCTTTCTTT
CDR3 protein: CASSYSNTEAFF

clone size: few
D gene: TRBD2
J gene: TRBJ2-1
V gene: TRBV9
CDR3 DNA: TGTGCCAGCAGGCCGACCCTAGCGGGAGCTTCCAATGAGCAGTTCTTC
CDR3 protein: CASRPTLAGASNEQFF

clone size: once
D gene: NA
J gene: TRBJ2-3
V gene: TRBV5-4
CDR3 DNA: TGTGCCAGCAGCCTGTTGGAGTACATTAGCACAGATACGCAGTATTTT
CDR3 protein: CASSLLEYISTDTQYF

clone size: NA
D gene: NA
J gene: TRBJ1-2
V gene: TRBV14
CDR3 DNA: TGTGCCAGCAGCCAGGAGGACAGCTACTATGGCTACACCTTC
CDR3 protein: CASSQEDSYYGYTF

clone size: NA
D gene: NA
J gene: TRBJ1-1
V gene: TRBV5-5
CDR3 DNA: TGTGCCAGCAGCTTGCGGGGGGGATCGAACACTGAAGCTTTCTTT
CDR3 protein: CASSLRGGSNTEAFF

clone size: NA
D gene: TRBD1
J gene: TRBJ1-2
V gene: TRBV5-4
CDR3 DNA: TGTGCCAGCAGCCCCAGTGGAGGGGGCGATGGCTACACCTTC
CDR3 protein: CASSPSGGGDGYTF

clone size: NA
D gene: NA
J gene: TRBJ2-6
V gene: TRBV7-2
CDR3 DNA: TGTGCCAGCAGCTTAGACGGCTCTGGGGCCAACGTCCTGACTTTC
CDR3 protein: CASSLDGSGANVLTF

clone size: NA
D gene: TRBD1
J gene: TRBJ1-5
V gene: TRBV5-1
CDR3 DNA: TGCGCCAGCAGCTTGTTCGGACAGGTTGATCAGCCCCAGCATTTT
CDR3 protein: CASSLFGQVDQPQHF

clone size: NA
D gene: NA
J gene: TRBJ1-1
V gene: TRBV28
CDR3 DNA: TGTGCCAGCAGTTTAGGTCGGGGGAAGGGCACTGAAGCTTTCTTT
CDR3 protein: CASSLGRGKGTEAFF

clone size: NA
D gene: NA
J gene: TRBJ1-5
V gene: TRBV30
CDR3 DNA: TGTGCCTGGAGTGTAGGAGGCAGTGATCAGCCCCAGCATTTT
CDR3 protein: CAWSVGGSDQPQHF

clone size: few
D gene: NA
J gene: TRBJ2-1
V gene: TRBV7-8
CDR3 DNA: TGTGCCAGCAGCTTGGAACTGATCGCTAGCGATGAGCAGTTCTTC
CDR3 protein: CASSLELIASDEQFF

clone size: NA
D gene: NA
J gene: TRBJ1-2
V gene: TRBV7-9
CDR3 DNA: TGTGCCAGCAGCCCCGGGGGTCGGGTCGTCAACTATGGCTACACCTTC
CDR3 protein: CASSPGGRVVNYGYTF

clone size: once
D gene: NA
J gene: TRBJ2-6
V gene: TRBV15
CDR3 DNA: TGTGCCACCAGCAGCCCCCGTAGGGGGTTCGGGGCCAACGTCCTGACTTTC
CDR3 protein: CATSSPRRGFGANVLTF

clone size: NA
D gene: TRBD1
J gene: TRBJ1-3
V gene: TRBV4-2
CDR3 DNA: TGTGCCAGCAGCGAGGGACAGGGGGTGAACACCATATATTTT
CDR3 protein: CASSEGQGVNTIYF

clone size: NA
D gene: NA
J gene: TRBJ2-7
V gene: TRBV7-8
CDR3 DNA: TGTGCCAGCACCTCTTTGGGGTCGGGAATCTCCTACGAGCAGTACTTC
CDR3 protein: CASTSLGSGISYEQYF

clone size: NA
D gene: TRBD1
J gene: TRBJ2-7
V gene: TRBV7-2
CDR3 DNA: TGTGCCAGCAGCCCCGGGACAGTAAGCTACGAGCAGTACTTC
CDR3 protein: CASSPGTVSYEQYF

clone size: NA
D gene: NA
J gene: TRBJ1-5
V gene: TRBV7-2
CDR3 DNA: TGTGCCAGCAGCTTAGACGGGGACAATCAGCCCCAGCATTTT
CDR3 protein: CASSLDGDNQPQHF

clone size: NA
D gene: TRBD1
J gene: TRBJ1-5
V gene: TRBV19
CDR3 DNA: TGTGCCAGTCAGACAGGGGGTTATCAGCCCCAGCATTTT
CDR3 protein: CASQTGGYQPQHF

clone size: NA
D gene: NA
J gene: TRBJ1-4
V gene: TRBV3-1/TRBV3-2
CDR3 DNA: TGTGCCAGCAGCTCCCTCAGGGGTGGGGAAAAACTGTTTTTT
CDR3 protein: CASSSLRGGEKLFF

clone size: NA
D gene: NA
J gene: TRBJ2-5
V gene: TRBV7-9
CDR3 DNA: TGTGCCAGCAGCTTAGGGTCATGGCCGCTAGGCCAGGAGACCCAGTACTTC
CDR3 protein: CASSLGSWPLGQETQYF

clone size: once
D gene: NA
J gene: TRBJ1-1
V gene: TRBV11-3
CDR3 DNA: TGTGCCAGCAGCTCCGGTCCTGAAGCTTTCTTT
CDR3 protein: CASSSGPEAFF

clone size: NA
D gene: NA
J gene: TRBJ1-1
V gene: TRBV18
CDR3 DNA: TGTGCCAGCTCAGCAGGGTCGAACACTGAAGCTTTCTTT
CDR3 protein: CASSAGSNTEAFF

clone size: NA
D gene: NA
J gene: TRBJ1-2
V gene: TRBV20-1
CDR3 DNA: TGCAGTGCCAACCGGGAGCACGGCTACACCTTC
CDR3 protein: CSANREHGYTF

clone size: NA
D gene: TRBD2
J gene: TRBJ2-1
V gene: TRBV11-3
CDR3 DNA: TGTGCCACATCTCCGGGGGGGCCTTACAATGAGCAGTTCTTC
CDR3 protein: CATSPGGPYNEQFF

clone size: NA
D gene: NA
J gene: TRBJ1-1
V gene: TRBV30
CDR3 DNA: TGTGCCTGGAGACGACATACTGAAGCTTTCTTT
CDR3 protein: CAWRRHTEAFF

clone size: NA
D gene: NA
J gene: TRBJ2-7
V gene: TRBV7-2
CDR3 DNA: TGTGCCAGCAGCTTAAGTGGACTCGTCTCCTACGAGCAGTACTTC
CDR3 protein: CASSLSGLVSYEQYF

clone size: NA
D gene: NA
J gene: TRBJ2-2
V gene: TRBV13
CDR3 DNA: TGTGCCAGCAGCTCCCCGTACACAAGAAACACCGGGGAGCTGTTTTTT
CDR3 protein: CASSSPYTRNTGELFF

clone size: NA
D gene: NA
J gene: TRBJ2-7
V gene: TRBV4-2
CDR3 DNA: TGTGCCAGCAGCCTGAGCGGTCTAACCTACGAGCAGTACTTC
CDR3 protein: CASSLSGLTYEQYF

clone size: once
D gene: TRBD2
J gene: TRBJ2-7
V gene: TRBV5-3
CDR3 DNA: TGTGCCAGAAGCTTGGAATGTGCGGGAGAGTGGTCCTACGAGCAGTACTTC
CDR3 protein: CARSLECAGEWSYEQYF

clone size: NA
D gene: NA
J gene: TRBJ1-2
V gene: TRBV25-1
CDR3 DNA: TGTGCCAGCAGTGAAACGGGGGACTCCTATGGCTACACCTTC
CDR3 protein: CASSETGDSYGYTF

clone size: NA
D gene: TRBD2
J gene: TRBJ2-1
V gene: TRBV3-1/TRBV3-2
CDR3 DNA: TGTGCCAGCCTTCAGACTAGCGGGGGGGCTGGCAATGAGCAGTTCTTC
CDR3 protein: CASLQTSGGAGNEQFF

clone size: NA
D gene: TRBD2
J gene: TRBJ2-3
V gene: TRBV29-1
CDR3 DNA: TGCAGCGTTCCGAGGACTAGATCCTATAGCACAGATACGCAGTATTTT
CDR3 protein: CSVPRTRSYSTDTQYF

clone size: NA
D gene: TRBD2
J gene: TRBJ2-3
V gene: TRBV24-1
CDR3 DNA: TGTGCCACCAGTGATTGGGTAGCGGGGTTCACAGATACGCAGTATTTT
CDR3 protein: CATSDWVAGFTDTQYF

clone size: NA
D gene: NA
J gene: TRBJ1-5
V gene: TRBV7-2
CDR3 DNA: TGTGCCAGCAGCTTACTTGTACAGATCAATCAGCCCCAGCATTTT
CDR3 protein: CASSLLVQINQPQHF

clone size: NA
D gene: TRBD1
J gene: TRBJ2-7
V gene: TRBV19
CDR3 DNA: TGTGCCAGTAGTATAGCTCCCGGACAGGGTGGTTCCGAGCAGTACTTC
CDR3 protein: CASSIAPGQGGSEQYF

clone size: NA
D gene: NA
J gene: TRBJ1-6
V gene: TRBV2
CDR3 DNA: TGTGCCAGCAATCTTTCGGGTTATAATTCACCCCTCCACTTT
CDR3 protein: CASNLSGYNSPLHF

clone size: NA
D gene: NA
J gene: TRBJ2-4
V gene: TRBV7-2
CDR3 DNA: TGTGCCAGCAGCTTAGGGGCCCTTGGCCAAAACATTCAGTACTTC
CDR3 protein: CASSLGALGQNIQYF

clone size: NA
D gene: TRBD1
J gene: TRBJ2-1
V gene: TRBV10-1
CDR3 DNA: TGCGCCAGCAGTGTAGTAAAGGACAGGGAGGATGAGCAGTTCTTC
CDR3 protein: CASSVVKDREDEQFF

clone size: NA
D gene: NA
J gene: TRBJ1-6
V gene: TRBV3-1/TRBV3-2
CDR3 DNA: TGTGCCAGCAGCCTCATTTATAATTCACCCCTCCACTTT
CDR3 protein: CASSLIYNSPLHF

clone size: NA
D gene: TRBD2
J gene: TRBJ2-5
V gene: TRBV24-1
CDR3 DNA: TGTGCCACCAGTGATTTGCGGGGTCATCGCGGGGGGGTACAAGAGACCCAGTACTTC
CDR3 protein: CATSDLRGHRGGVQETQYF

clone size: NA
D gene: TRBD1
J gene: TRBJ1-2
V gene: TRBV11-2
CDR3 DNA: TGTGCCAGCAGCCCACGGGGACAGCCATTCTATGGCTACACCTTC
CDR3 protein: CASSPRGQPFYGYTF